The TCR beta chain under discussion was sequenced for a study of blood T cell repertoires in COVID-19. The assay was immunoSEQ multiplex PCR, and TCRdb's table has in-frame clones only and misses some. The sample lists 95,000 to 150,000 clones, 84% occurring once. CDR3 length equals 14 residues. J lost 5 bases, V lost 5 bases, and 7 bases had no gene match. CDR1 and CDR2 from the germline V gene are SGDLS and YYNGEE. The clonotype was recovered from a woman in her twenties or thirties who had recovered from COVID-19. The chain joins TRBV9 to TRBJ2-7, with 10 positions matching TRBD1. Material: PBMCs or T cells enriched from blood (not recorded which). Here the CDR3 reads CASSLGTGVDEQYF. CDR3 nucleotide sequence: TGTGCCAGCAGTCTCGGGACAGGGGTGGACGAGCAGTACTTC.